The clone carrying this TCR beta chain has just one count. The antigen remains undetermined. The sample originates from a study of shared clonotypes between healthy human individuals. Study-wide background: The plates for each donor numbered three CD4 naive, three CD4 memory, two CD8 naive and one CD8 memory. Whole-study results and caveats: Despite large depth, sorted-subset datasets appeared incompletely sequenced.

Adults of Caucasian background living in Nashville, Tennessee made up all donors. The trim removed 4 bases at V and 4 bases at J, leaving 8 bases unmatched. Germline V gene lookup returns CDR1 SNHLY and CDR2 FYNNEI. The CDR3 runs to 15 residues. Deep was the level used in running the assay. Generated by immunoSEQ multiplex PCR, the TCRdb table keeps only in-frame clones and is missing some. The sample shows around 2.5 million clones, over 85% of them seen only once. The sample comprised naive CD4+ T cells from PBMCs. Subset indicated: CD45RA+ positively selected. The V call is TRBV2, the J call TRBJ1-1, with 8 bases matching TRBD1. The receptor was isolated from a man aged 18 to 29 in good health. Some clones in this sample may be carry-over from other donors' samples. The CDR3 sequence is CASSVDRGFGTEAFF. The CDR3 DNA is TGTGCCAGCAGTGTTGACAGGGGATTCGGCACTGAAGCTTTCTTT.